These 10 T cell receptor beta chains share one sample of origin, sequenced in a study of early T cells in non-severe SARS-CoV-2 infection. TCRdb used MiXCR to reprocess the 5' RACE reads, holding one entry per CDR3 protein. The table has about 42,000 distinct CDR3 sequences, 5% to 6.5% seen once. Sequencing was performed on whole blood, taken at baseline. The receptors stem from an adult who was a healthcare worker with PCR-confirmed SARS-CoV-2 infection or an uninfected control (not recorded which).

This clonotype was observed a handful of times. V and J are TRBV2 and TRBJ2-7; a weak D match, TRBD1 (5 bases). Germline V gives CDR1 SNHLY, CDR2 FYNNEI. CDR3 length: 12 residues. Trimming left V 4 bases short and J 3 bases short, with 7 bases between. In DNA form, the CDR3 reads TGTGCCAGCAGTGGGGGCGGCTACGAGCAGTACTTC. It yields the protein CASSGGGYEQYF.

In this sample, this clonotype turned up many times. Written as DNA, the CDR3 is TGTGCCATCAGTGAGGACGGGGGGCCCACCTACGAGCAGTACTTC. Translated: CAISEDGGPTYEQYF. The chain couples TRBV10-3 to TRBJ2-7; TRBD2 is a possible D gene (7 bases). Germline CDR1 and CDR2: ENHRY and SYGVKD. The CDR3 totals 15 residues. Trimming left V 2 bases short and J 2 bases short, with 13 bases between.

This clonotype was counted many times. The J gene is TRBJ2-1, the V gene TRBV7-2; D tentatively fits TRBD1 or TRBD2 (5 bases each). V lost 4 bases and J 2 bases, leaving 12 bases between the germline ends. Per the germline V gene, CDR1 is SGHTA and CDR2 is FQGNSA. The CDR3 has 15 residues. The CDR3 DNA reads TGTGCCAGCAGCTCCACCGGGACGGCCTACAATGAGCAGTTCTTC. Translation gives CASSSTGTAYNEQFF.

In its sample, this clonotype was seen many times. This chain uses TRBV12-3 or TRBV12-4 with TRBJ2-7; TRBD1 agrees at 8 bases. This CDR3 has 14 amino acids. V shed 2 bases and J 4 bases; nucleotides not matched to a gene: 4. The CDR3 reads CASSLTRGPYEQYF. Here the CDR3 DNA reads TGTGCCAGCAGTTTAACCAGGGGGCCGTACGAGCAGTACTTC.

V is TRBV9 and J is TRBJ1-1; D is unclear. Trimming shortened V by 0 bases and J by 8 bases, and 11 bases separated the two germline ends. The V gene's germline CDR1 is SGDLS and CDR2 YYNGEE. The CDR3 consists of 13 residues. The CDR3 region has the DNA TGTGCCAGCAGCGTAGGAACGGAGAGGGAAGCTTTCTTT. Translating gives CASSVGTEREAFF.

In its sample, this clonotype was seen many times. The chain combines TRBV5-1 with TRBJ2-5; D may match TRBD1 or TRBD2 (5 bases each). CDR3 size: 14 residues. V lost 3 bases and J lost 1, with 10 bases in between. Germline values: CDR1 SGHRS, CDR2 YFSETQ. CDR3 residues: CASSWDPGQETQYF. DNA for the CDR3: TGCGCCAGCAGCTGGGACCCGGGCCAAGAGACCCAGTACTTC.

This clonotype was picked up many times. CDR3 coding DNA: TGTGCCTGGAGGACGACTCACACCTATGGCTACACCTTC. It codes for CAWRTTHTYGYTF. The chain carries TRBV30 and TRBJ1-2; no clear D gene. Between the trimmed V and J ends, which lost 3 bases and 4 bases, there was a span of 12 bases. CDR1 and CDR2 from the germline V gene are GTSNPN and SVGIG (reference sequence). There are 13 residues in the CDR3.

This clonotype has only a few counts. This CDR3 is CASENRVNPGNTIYF. The DNA for the CDR3 is TGTGCCAGCGAGAACAGGGTAAACCCTGGAAACACCATATATTTT. The rearrangement uses TRBV6-6 and TRBJ1-3; D is perhaps TRBD1 (6 bases). The V and J ends lost 8 bases and 2 bases respectively, with 16 bases between them. This CDR3 contains 15 residues. Germline loops: CDR1 MNHNY, CDR2 SVGAGI (reference sequence).

The genes are TRBV27 and TRBJ2-7; TRBD2 agrees at 14 bases. Germline trimming cut 7 bases from V and 3 bases from J; bases unmatched to any gene: 11. From germline, CDR1 is MNHEY and CDR2 SMNVEV (reference sequence). This CDR3 is 17 amino acids long. In DNA form, the CDR3 reads TGTGCCAGCACCAAAACTGGGACTAGCGGGGGATACTACGAGCAGTACTTC. It specifies CASTKTGTSGGYYEQYF.

This clonotype was detected many times. The chain combines TRBV19 with TRBJ2-5, with D maybe TRBD2 (5 bases). V lost 4 bases and J 1 base, leaving 13 bases between the germline ends. Germline CDR1 is LNHDA and CDR2 is SQIVND (reference sequence). The CDR3 contains 15 residues. The CDR3 here is CASSTAGLIQETQYF. Written as DNA, the CDR3 is TGTGCCAGTAGTACCGCGGGCCTAATCCAAGAGACCCAGTACTTC.